This entry features one T cell receptor beta chain sequence. Its specificity is unknown. Autoimmune disease history or systemic immunosuppression disqualified patients. Sampling of blood occurred at baseline, cycle 4 day 1, and cycle 7 day 1. TCRdb keeps only in-frame clones here, not all; method: immunoSEQ multiplex PCR. The sample holds 20,000 to 25,000 clones, 85% to 90% seen once. The data stem from a study of OX40 agonist ivuxolimab in advanced cancers. General study results and limits: Part of the nonresponder group also had normalized T-cell clonal expansion that was low. CD4+ T cells averaged fewer expanded clones than CD8+ T cells.

This CDR3 has 17 amino acids. Trimming removed 3 bases from V and 0 bases from J; junction bases left unmatched: 2. Germline CDR1 MNHEY, CDR2 SMNVEV (reference sequence). The receptor was isolated from an adult with an advanced solid tumor such as melanoma, head and neck, liver or kidney cancer. Material: CD4+ or CD8+ T cells sorted from blood, obtained in a trial of the OX40 agonist ivuxolimab. The chain uses TRBV27 and TRBJ2-6; 10 positions match TRBD2. The CDR3 DNA reads as TGTGCCAGCAGTTTCCTAGCGGGAGTCTCTGGGGCCAACGTCCTGACTTTC. It codes for CASSFLAGVSGANVLTF.